The 10 T cell receptor beta chains listed next were all sequenced from one sample in a study of CD8+CD57+ T cells in acquired aplastic anemia. Study findings and constraints: Against the total CD4+ and CD8+ pools, patient CD8+CD57+ cells had lower diversity.

These receptors have no known antigen. An expansion of CD8+CD57+ cells by flow cytometry had been shown in patients chosen for sequencing. Genomic DNA templated the TCR beta VDJ and CDR3 profiling. A single record per CDR3 protein comes from TCRdb applying MiXCR to the reads. Of about 20,000 distinct CDR3 sequences listed, less than 40% are singletons. The specimen sequenced was CD8+CD57+ T cells sorted from PBMCs. Specified subset: bead-enriched CD8+CD57+ effector memory T cells from SAA patients. These receptors originate from a human donor with aplastic anemia.

The V and J genes are TRBV24-1 and TRBJ1-4, with 7 bases identical to TRBD1. The CDR3 has 15 amino acids. J gave up 3 bases and V 5 bases, and 5 bases lay outside the gene matches. Per the germline V gene, CDR1 is KGHDR and CDR2 is SFDVKD. The CDR3: CATSATGAANEKLFF. Written as DNA, the CDR3 is TGTGCCACCAGTGCCACAGGGGCTGCTAATGAAAAACTGTTTTTT.

This clonotype was seen a handful of times. The chain couples TRBV4-2 to TRBJ2-7; D gene uncertain. Deletions cut 3 bases from V and 3 bases from J, with 12 bases between. There are 14 residues in the CDR3. CDR1 and CDR2 (germline): LGHNA, YNFKEQ. The CDR3 loop reads CASSHRFGDYEQYF. DNA of the CDR3: TGTGCCAGCAGCCATCGATTCGGCGACTACGAGCAGTACTTC.

V gene TRBV12-3 or TRBV12-4 combines with J gene TRBJ1-2; D remains ambiguous. The V end lost 3 bases, the J end lost 4 bases, and 9 bases lay between the germline ends. The CDR3 consists of 13 residues. The CDR3 bases are TGTGCCAGCAGTTTGGCCCCTGGCTATGGCTACACCTTC. Translated, it gives CASSLAPGYGYTF.

This clonotype was observed once. The chain combines TRBV5-4 with TRBJ1-3; 7 bases agree with TRBD1. The CDR3 covers 16 residues. From germline, CDR1 is SGHNT and CDR2 YYREEE (reference sequence). V lost 0 bases and J lost 5; bases outside the gene matches: 8. The CDR3, as DNA: TGTGCCAGCAGCTTGGGTGTAGGGGGCGCGAGAAACACCATATATTTT. It specifies CASSLGVGGARNTIYF. Supplemented by reference TRBV5-4 and TRBJ1-3, the full variable domain reads ETGVTQSPTHLIKTRGQQVTLRCSSQSGHNTVSWYQQALGQGPQFIFQYYREEENGRGNFPPRFSGLQFPNYSSELNVNALELDDSALYLCASSLGVGGARNTIYFGEGSWLTVV.

This clonotype was detected many times. The chain couples TRBV14 to TRBJ2-1; no reliable D call. The germline gives CDR1 SGHDN, CDR2 FVKESK. This CDR3 is built from 14 residues. V shed 3 bases and J shed 9 bases, with 15 bases lying between them. The CDR3 region has the DNA TGTGCCAGCAGCCATGAATCGGGCGGCGGTGAGCAGTTCTTC. It translates to CASSHESGGGEQFF.

This chain connects TRBV20-1 to TRBJ2-7; D perhaps matches TRBD1 (6 bases). CDR3 length: 14 residues. Trimming pared 6 bases from V and 9 bases from J, leaving 24 bases between. The germline V gene encodes CDR1 DFQATT and CDR2 SNEGSKA (reference sequence). In DNA form, the CDR3 reads TGCAGTGCCCCTATTAATTGGGGGCCACGCGGGCAGTACTTC. This codes for CSAPINWGPRGQYF.

This clonotype was seen ten or more times. The rearrangement joins TRBV6-5 to TRBJ1-1; 9 bases line up with TRBD1. The CDR3 contains 15 residues. V dropped 7 bases and J dropped 3; count of bases not matched to a gene: 9. Per germline, CDR1 MNHEY and CDR2 SVGAGI. This CDR3 reads CASKRTGGAYTEAFF. CDR3 DNA sequence: TGTGCCAGCAAGCGTACAGGGGGCGCTTACACTGAAGCTTTCTTT.

This clonotype has more than one count but fewer than ten. V and J are TRBV7-2 and TRBJ2-7; no clear D. Germline CDR1 reads SGHTA; CDR2 reads FQGNSA. Deletions cut 4 bases from V and 3 bases from J, with 10 bases between. There are 13 residues in the CDR3. The CDR3 sequence: CASSYDGNYEQYF. In DNA, the CDR3 is TGTGCCAGCAGCTATGACGGTAACTACGAGCAGTACTTC. The entire variable domain, with the rest obtained from reference TRBV7-2 and TRBJ2-7, is as follows: GAGVSQSPSNKVTEKGKDVELRCDPISGHTALYWYRQSLGQGLEFLIYFQGNSAPDKSGLPSDRFSAERTGGSVSTLTIQRTQQEDSAVYLCASSYDGNYEQYFGPGTRLTVT.

Only a few counts were recorded for this clonotype. This sequence joins TRBV24-1 and TRBJ2-5; TRBD1 matches 9 bases. The CDR3 sequence is 16 residues long. V gave up 4 bases and J gave up 5 bases; unmatched junction bases: 10. Germline-derived CDR1 and CDR2 are KGHDR and SFDVKD. The CDR3 here is CATSDPDRGGGETQYF. CDR3 bases: TGTGCCACCAGTGACCCGGACAGGGGAGGTGGGGAGACCCAGTACTTC.

In this sample, this clonotype turned up a few times. The chain is built from TRBV6-1 and TRBJ2-1; 9 bases are a match to TRBD2. Trimming removed 2 bases from V and 1 base from J; junction bases left unmatched: 0. The CDR3 length is 15 residues. Germline CDR1 is MNHNS and CDR2 is SASEGT. The CDR3 spells CASSELAGSYNEQFF. DNA of the CDR3: TGTGCCAGCAGTGAACTAGCGGGATCCTACAATGAGCAGTTCTTC.